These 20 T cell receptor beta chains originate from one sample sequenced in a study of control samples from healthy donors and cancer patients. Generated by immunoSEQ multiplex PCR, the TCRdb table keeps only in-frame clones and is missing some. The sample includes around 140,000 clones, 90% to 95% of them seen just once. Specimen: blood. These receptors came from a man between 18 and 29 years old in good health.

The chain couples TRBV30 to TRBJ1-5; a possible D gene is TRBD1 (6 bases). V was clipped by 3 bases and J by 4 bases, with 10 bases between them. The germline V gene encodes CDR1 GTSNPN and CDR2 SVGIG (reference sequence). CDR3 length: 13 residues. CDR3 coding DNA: TGTGCCTGGAGAGGGGGGGAAAATCAGCCCCAGCATTTT. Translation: CAWRGGENQPQHF.

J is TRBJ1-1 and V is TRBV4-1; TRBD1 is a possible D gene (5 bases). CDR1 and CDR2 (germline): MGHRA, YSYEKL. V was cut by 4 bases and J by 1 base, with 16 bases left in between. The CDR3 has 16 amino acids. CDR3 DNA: TGCGCCAGCAGCCCTTCTCGGGACGGATGGAACACTGAAGCTTTCTTT. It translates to CASSPSRDGWNTEAFF.

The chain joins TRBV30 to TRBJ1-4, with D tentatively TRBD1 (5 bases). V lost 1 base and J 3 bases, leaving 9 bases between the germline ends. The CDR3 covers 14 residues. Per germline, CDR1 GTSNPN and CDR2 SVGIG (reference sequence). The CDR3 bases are TGTGCCTGGAGTGGGTGGGGGGCTAATGAAAAACTGTTTTTT. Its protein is CAWSGWGANEKLFF.

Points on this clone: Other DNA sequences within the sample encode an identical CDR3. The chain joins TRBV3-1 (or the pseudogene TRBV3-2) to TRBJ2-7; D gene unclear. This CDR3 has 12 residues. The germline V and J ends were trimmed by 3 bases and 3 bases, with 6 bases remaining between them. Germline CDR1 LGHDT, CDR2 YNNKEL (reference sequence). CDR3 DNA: TGTGCCAGCAGCCAGACGGACTACGAGCAGTACTTC. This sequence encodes CASSQTDYEQYF.

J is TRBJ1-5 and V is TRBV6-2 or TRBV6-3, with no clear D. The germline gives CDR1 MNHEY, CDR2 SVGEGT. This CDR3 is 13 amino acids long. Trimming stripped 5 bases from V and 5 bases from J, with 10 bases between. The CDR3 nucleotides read TGTGCCAGCAGTCTAGACGGGTATCAGCCCCAGCATTTT. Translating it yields CASSLDGYQPQHF.

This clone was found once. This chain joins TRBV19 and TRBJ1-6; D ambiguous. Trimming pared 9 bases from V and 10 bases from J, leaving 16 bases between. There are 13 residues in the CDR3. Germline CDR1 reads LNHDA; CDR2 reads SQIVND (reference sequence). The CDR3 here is CASNWGFRSPLHF. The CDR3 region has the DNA TGTGCCAGCAATTGGGGTTTTCGATCACCCCTCCACTTT.

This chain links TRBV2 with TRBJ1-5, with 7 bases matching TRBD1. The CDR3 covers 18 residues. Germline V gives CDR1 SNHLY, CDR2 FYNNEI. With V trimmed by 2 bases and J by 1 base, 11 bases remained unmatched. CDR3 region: CASSEWEVTGESNQPQHF. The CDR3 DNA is TGTGCCAGCAGTGAATGGGAAGTAACAGGGGAAAGCAATCAGCCCCAGCATTTT.

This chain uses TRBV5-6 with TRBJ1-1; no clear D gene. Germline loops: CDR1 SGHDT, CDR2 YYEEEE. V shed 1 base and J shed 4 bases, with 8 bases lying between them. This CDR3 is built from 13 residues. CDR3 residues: CASSLKEGTEAFF. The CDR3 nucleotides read TGTGCCAGCAGCTTGAAGGAAGGCACTGAAGCTTTCTTT.

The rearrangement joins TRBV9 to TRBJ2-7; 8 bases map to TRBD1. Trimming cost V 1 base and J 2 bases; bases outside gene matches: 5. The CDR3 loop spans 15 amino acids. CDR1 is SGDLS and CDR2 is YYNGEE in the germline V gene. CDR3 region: CASSVNPGQAYEQYF. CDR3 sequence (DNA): TGTGCCAGCAGCGTAAACCCGGGACAGGCCTACGAGCAGTACTTC.

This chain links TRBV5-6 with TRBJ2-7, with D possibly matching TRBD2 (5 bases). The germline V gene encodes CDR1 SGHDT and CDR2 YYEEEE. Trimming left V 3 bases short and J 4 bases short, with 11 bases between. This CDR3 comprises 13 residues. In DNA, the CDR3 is TGTGCCAGCAGCTGGTCACGGACTTACGAGCAGTACTTC. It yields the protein CASSWSRTYEQYF.

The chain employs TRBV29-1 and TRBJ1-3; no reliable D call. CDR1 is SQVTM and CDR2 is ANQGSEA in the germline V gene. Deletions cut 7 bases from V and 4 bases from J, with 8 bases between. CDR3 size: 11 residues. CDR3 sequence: CSAPQGNTIYF. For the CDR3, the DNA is TGCAGCGCCCCCCAAGGAAACACCATATATTTT.

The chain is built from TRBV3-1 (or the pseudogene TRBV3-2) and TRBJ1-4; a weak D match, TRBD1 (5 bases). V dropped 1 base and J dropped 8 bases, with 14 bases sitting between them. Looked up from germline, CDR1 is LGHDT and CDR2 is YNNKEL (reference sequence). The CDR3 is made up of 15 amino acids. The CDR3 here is CASSQAVGVYEKLFF. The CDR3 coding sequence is TGTGCCAGCAGCCAAGCCGTAGGGGTTTACGAAAAACTGTTTTTT.

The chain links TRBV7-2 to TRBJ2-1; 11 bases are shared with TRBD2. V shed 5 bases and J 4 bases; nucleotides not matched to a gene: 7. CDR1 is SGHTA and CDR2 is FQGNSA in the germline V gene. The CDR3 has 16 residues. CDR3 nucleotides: TGTGCCAGCAGCCCTGCACTAGCGGGAGATTACAATGAGCAGTTCTTC. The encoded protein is CASSPALAGDYNEQFF.

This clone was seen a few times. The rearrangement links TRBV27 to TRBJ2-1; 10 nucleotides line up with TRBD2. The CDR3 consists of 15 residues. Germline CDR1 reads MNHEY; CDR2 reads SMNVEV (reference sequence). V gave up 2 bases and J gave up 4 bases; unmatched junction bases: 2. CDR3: CASSLRTSGYNEQFF. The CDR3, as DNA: TGTGCCAGCAGTTTACGGACTAGCGGATACAATGAGCAGTTCTTC.

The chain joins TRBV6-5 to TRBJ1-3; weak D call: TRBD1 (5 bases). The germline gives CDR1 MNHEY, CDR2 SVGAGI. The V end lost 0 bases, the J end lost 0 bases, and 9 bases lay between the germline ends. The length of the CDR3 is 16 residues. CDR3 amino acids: CASSYSSRVSGNTIYF. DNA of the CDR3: TGTGCCAGCAGTTACTCGAGCAGGGTCTCTGGAAACACCATATATTTT.

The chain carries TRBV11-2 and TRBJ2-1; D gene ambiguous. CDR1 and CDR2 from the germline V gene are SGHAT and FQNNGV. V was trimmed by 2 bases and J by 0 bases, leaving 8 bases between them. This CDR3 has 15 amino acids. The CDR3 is CASSLSRSSYNEQFF. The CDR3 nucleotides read TGTGCCAGCAGCTTATCCCGGAGCTCCTACAATGAGCAGTTCTTC.

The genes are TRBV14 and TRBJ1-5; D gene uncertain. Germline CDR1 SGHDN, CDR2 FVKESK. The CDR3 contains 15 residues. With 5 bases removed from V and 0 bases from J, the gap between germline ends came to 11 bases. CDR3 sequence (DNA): TGTGCCAGCAGCTCGAAGTCAAATAGCAATCAGCCCCAGCATTTT. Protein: CASSSKSNSNQPQHF. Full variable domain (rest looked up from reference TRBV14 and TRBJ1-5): EAGVTQFPSHSVIEKGQTVTLRCDPISGHDNLYWYRRVMGKEIKFLLHFVKESKQDESGMPNNRFLAERTGGTYSTLKVQPAELEDSGVYFCASSSKSNSNQPQHFGDGTRLSIL.

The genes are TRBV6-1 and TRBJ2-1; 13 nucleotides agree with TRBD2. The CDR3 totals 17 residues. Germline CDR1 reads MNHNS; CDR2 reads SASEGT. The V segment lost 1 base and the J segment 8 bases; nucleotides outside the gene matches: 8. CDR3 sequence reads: CASSEGRLAGGWDEQFF. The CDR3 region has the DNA TGTGCCAGCAGTGAAGGGAGACTAGCGGGAGGTTGGGATGAGCAGTTCTTC.

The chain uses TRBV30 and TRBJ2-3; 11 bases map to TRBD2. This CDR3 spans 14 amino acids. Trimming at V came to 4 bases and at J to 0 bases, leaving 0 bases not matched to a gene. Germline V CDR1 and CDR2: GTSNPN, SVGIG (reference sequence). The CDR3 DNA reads TGTGCCTGGACTAGCGGGGGGAGCACAGATACGCAGTATTTT. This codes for CAWTSGGSTDTQYF.

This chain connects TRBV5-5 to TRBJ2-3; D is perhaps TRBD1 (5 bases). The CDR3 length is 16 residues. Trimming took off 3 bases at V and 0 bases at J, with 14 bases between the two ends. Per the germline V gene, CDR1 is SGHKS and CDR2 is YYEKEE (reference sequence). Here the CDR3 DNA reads TGTGCCAGCAGCTGGCCCAAGGGGATTAGCACAGATACGCAGTATTTT. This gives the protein CASSWPKGISTDTQYF.